This T cell receptor beta chain emerged from a study of OX40 agonist ivuxolimab in advanced cancers. Study in general: Patients achieving partial responses numbered three: one hepatocellular carcinoma case and two cutaneous melanoma cases. General study points: It was not determined which antigens were specifically recognized by the peripheral T cells that had undergone clonal expansion.

A remark on this clone: Its matching antigen is unknown.

Produced via immunoSEQ multiplex PCR; TCRdb's table is partial and in-frame only. This sample has more than 75,000 clones, with about 88% found just once. Germline V CDR1 and CDR2: LNHDA, SQIVND (reference sequence). V lost 9 bases and J lost 0, with 20 bases in between. The CDR3 is made up of 17 amino acids. Sequences were derived from CD4+ or CD8+ T cells sorted from blood, sampled in a trial of the OX40 agonist ivuxolimab. The genes are TRBV19 and TRBJ1-4; a possible D gene is TRBD1 (5 bases). The TCR sequence derives from an adult with an advanced solid tumor such as melanoma, head and neck, liver or kidney cancer. In DNA, the CDR3 is TGTGCCAGCACAACCTGGGGCGACAGTGCAACTAATGAAAAACTGTTTTTT. Translating gives CASTTWGDSATNEKLFF.